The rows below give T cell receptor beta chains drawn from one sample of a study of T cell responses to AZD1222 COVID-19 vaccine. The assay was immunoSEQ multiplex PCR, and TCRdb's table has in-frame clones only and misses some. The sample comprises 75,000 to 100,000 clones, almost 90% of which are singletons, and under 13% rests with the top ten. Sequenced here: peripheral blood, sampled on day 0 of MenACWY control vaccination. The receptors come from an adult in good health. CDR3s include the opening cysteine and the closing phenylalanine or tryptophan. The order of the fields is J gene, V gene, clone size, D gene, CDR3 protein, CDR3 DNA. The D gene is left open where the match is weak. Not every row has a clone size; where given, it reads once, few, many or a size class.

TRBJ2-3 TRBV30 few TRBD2 CAWSPSGRTDTQYF TGTGCCTGGAGTCCTAGCGGGCGCACAGATACGCAGTATTTT
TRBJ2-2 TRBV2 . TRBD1 CASSPPGQGATGELFF TGTGCCAGCAGTCCCCCGGGACAGGGAGCGACCGGGGAGCTGTTTTTT
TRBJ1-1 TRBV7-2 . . CASSLAGGMNTEAFF TGTGCCAGCAGCTTAGCTGGGGGAATGAACACTGAAGCTTTCTTT
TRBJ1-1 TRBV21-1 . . CASSPREADPTEAFF TGTGCCAGCAGCCCTCGGGAAGCAGACCCCACTGAAGCTTTCTTT
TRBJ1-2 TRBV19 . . CASSIIAGSGYTF TGTGCCAGTAGTATTATTGCAGGGAGTGGCTACACCTTC
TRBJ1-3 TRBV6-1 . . CASSEQDAGNTIYF TGTGCCAGCAGTGAACAAGATGCTGGAAACACCATATATTTT
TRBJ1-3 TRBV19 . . CASSELANTIYF TGTGCCAGTTCGGAGCTGGCAAACACCATATATTTT
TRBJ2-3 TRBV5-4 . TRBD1 CASSSGQGARTNTQYF TGTGCCAGCAGCTCGGGACAGGGGGCGCGCACGAATACGCAGTATTTT
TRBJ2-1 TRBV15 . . CATSRAGLNEQFF TGTGCCACCAGCAGAGCGGGGCTAAATGAGCAGTTCTTC
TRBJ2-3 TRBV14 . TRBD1 CASSQDRVRTDTQYF TGTGCCAGCAGCCAGGACAGGGTGCGGACAGATACGCAGTATTTT
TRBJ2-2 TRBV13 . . CASSWGTNTGELFF TGTGCCAGCAGCTGGGGAACGAACACCGGGGAGCTGTTTTTT
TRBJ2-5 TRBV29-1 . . CSVDRSETQYF TGCAGCGTTGATCGGAGCGAGACCCAGTACTTC
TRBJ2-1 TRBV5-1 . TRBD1 CASSLRGQGAEQFF TGCGCCAGCAGCTTGCGGGGACAGGGTGCTGAGCAGTTCTTC
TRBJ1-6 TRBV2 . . CASSGGGYSPLHF TGTGCCAGCAGTGGGGGGGGATATTCACCCCTCCACTTT
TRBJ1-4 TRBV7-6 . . CASSLMLGTTNEKLFF TGTGCCAGCAGCTTAATGCTGGGCACAACTAATGAAAAACTGTTTTTT
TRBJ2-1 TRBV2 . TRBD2 CASSMASGPSSYNEQFF TGTGCCAGCAGCATGGCTAGCGGGCCGAGCTCCTACAATGAGCAGTTCTTC